Given below is one T cell receptor beta chain in context. This sample stems from a study of patients and donors after allogeneic stem cell transplantation. The CDR3 loop spans 17 amino acids. Trimming cost V 2 bases and J 8 bases; bases outside gene matches: 9. Per germline, CDR1 SGHVS and CDR2 FQNEAQ. From the RT-PCR reads, TCRdb called clonotypes with MiXCR, one entry per CDR3 protein. Among 920,000 or so distinct CDR3 sequences listed, roughly 18% were seen once. This TCR came from a human donor who was either an allogeneic HSCT recipient or a stem cell or donor lymphocyte infusion donor (not recorded which). It is not recorded whose cells these are; they may come from a transplant donor. This chain links TRBV7-8 with TRBJ1-6; TRBD1 matches at 10 bases. Input material: blood, either unsorted or a sorted T cell fraction (not recorded which). CDR3 region: CASSLRVRDRGHSPLHF. CDR3 nucleotide sequence: TGTGCCAGCAGCTTAAGGGTCAGAGACAGGGGGCATTCACCCCTCCACTTT.